This T cell receptor beta chain was captured by sequencing in a study of T cell clonality in common variable immunodeficiency (dated by TCRdb to the mid-2010s). Findings and caveats that apply to the study as a whole: TCRbeta clonality was higher in CVID subjects than in healthy controls (t-test p = 0.018), and the increase was most characteristic of about a third of subjects. Healthy controls shared more TCRbeta clones with each other than CVID subjects shared among themselves (p < 0.0001). Reportedly, TCRbeta sequences from CVID had fewer deletions and N-nucleotide insertions, and highly modified clones with 13 or more V deletions were absent from CVID. Even though DNA input was the same, control samples had an average of approximately 82,000 unique sequences each, compared with some 32,000 in CVID samples. According to the authors, finding the cause of the higher clonality in CVID would require sequencing the repertoires of T cell subpopulations. Correlations of repertoire features with clinical complications were constrained by heterogeneity among patients within the CVID cohort.

CVID samples and control samples contributed equivalent amounts of genomic DNA as sequencing input. For every sample, a 60 bp segment covering the rearranged TCRbeta CDR3 region was amplified and then sequenced. TCRbeta amplification used the immunoSEQ assay, a bias-corrected multiplex PCR with high-throughput sequencing. On the study's bioinformatics: Every unique nucleotide sequence was considered a clone and was annotated with V, D and J genes, copy number and frequency. Sequences were labeled productive if in frame, and non-productive if out of frame or containing stop codons. As previously described, clonality was calculated on the basis of Shannon's entropy. Mean CDR3 Kyte-Doolittle hydropathy was derived from the predicted amino acid sequences of productive clones. The R hclust function was used to hierarchically cluster scaled V gene usage with Manhattan distance and complete linkage. Sharing of clones by CDR3 amino acid sequence was evaluated by resampling 12 repertoires per group over 100 rounds. The repertoires were searched for over 60 published EBV-specific TCRbeta sequences and 245 published CMV-specific TCRbeta sequences. After a couple of CVID samples that produced fewer than 10,000 sequences were dropped from the analysis, 42 CVID repertoires remained. TCRdb obtained this table from immuneACCESS and retained in-frame rearrangements with V and J assigned. These tables miss some clones; where compared with another copy, unresolved V genes account for less than half of the shortfall, and the remainder is unexplained. V, J and clone size are taken as reported in that table, and D and trimming were inferred from the DNA itself. This sample has roughly 60,000 clones, none of them a singleton. Roughly 1.7% of the sample belongs to the ten largest clones.

Predominantly Caucasian heritage was noted among both the CVID patients and the healthy controls. Heparinized peripheral whole blood samples of roughly 5 to 9 ml were obtained from each donor. Genomic DNA from adults with common variable immune deficiency (CVID) and from healthy adult controls was the source for sequencing TCRbeta CDR3 repertoires. There were about 22 healthy adult volunteers in the control group (approximately 12 female and some ten male), ranging in age from about 23 to 66 years, with a mean age of almost 35. Diluted blood was density-centrifuged over Hypaque 1077 or Ficoll-Paque to isolate peripheral blood mononuclear cells. Unsorted mononuclear cells served as the source of genomic DNA, which was extracted either by Qiagen column purification or by a centrifugation-based method. This clone was counted ten times or more. Its cognate antigen has yet to be identified. The CDR3 is cut off 3 residues early in the read; its end comes from the germline J gene.

Relative to germline, V is missing 1 base and J is missing 7 bases, with 12 bases of the junction outside any gene match. The CDR3 has 17 amino acids, counting the end cysteine and phenylalanine. The DNA covers only part of the CDR3, 42 bases in frame from base 1. From a lookup of the germline V gene, CDR1 and CDR2 are SGHRS and YFSETQ. This chain joins TRBV5-1 to TRBJ2-2; TRBD2 fits 8 bases in the junction. This TCR was recovered from a person aged 18-70 years in good health. The sample consisted of peripheral blood mononuclear cells. The CDR3 loop reads CASSLMEIAGLFGELFF. CDR3 bases read: TGCGCCAGCAGCTTGATGGAGATAGCGGGACTCTTCGGGGAG.